This TCR beta chain was found in a study of shared clonotypes between healthy human individuals. Notes on the study in general: Depth was large, yet rarefaction showed that sorted-subset sequencing was incomplete.

The germline gives CDR1 SGHRS, CDR2 YFSETQ. The V end lost 4 bases, the J end lost 1 base, and 12 bases lay between the germline ends. The CDR3 contains 14 residues. Sorted-subset replicate PCRs used 200 ng DNA, around 31,000 T cell genomes. Assay: immunoSEQ multiplex PCR; the TCRdb copy retains only in-frame clones and omits some. Here the sample spans millions of clones, 90% to 95% being singletons. Of note for this clone: What it binds is unknown.

The clonotype originates from a man younger than 35 in good health. This chain joins TRBV5-1 and TRBJ2-7; possibly TRBD1 or TRBD2 for D (5 bases each). Sequenced sample: naive CD4+ T cells sorted from blood. The subset: CD45RA+ positively selected. CDR3 amino acids: CASSVWDGSYEQYF. In DNA form, the CDR3 reads TGCGCCAGCAGCGTATGGGACGGATCCTACGAGCAGTACTTC.